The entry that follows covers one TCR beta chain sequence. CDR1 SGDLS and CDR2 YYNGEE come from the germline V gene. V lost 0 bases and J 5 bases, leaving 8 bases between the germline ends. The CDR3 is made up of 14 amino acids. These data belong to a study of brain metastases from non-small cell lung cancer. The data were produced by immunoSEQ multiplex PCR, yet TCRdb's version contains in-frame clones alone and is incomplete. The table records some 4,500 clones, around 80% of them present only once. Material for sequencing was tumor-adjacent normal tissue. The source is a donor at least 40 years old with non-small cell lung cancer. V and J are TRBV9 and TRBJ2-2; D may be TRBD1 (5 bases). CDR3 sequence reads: CASSVGQGTGELFF. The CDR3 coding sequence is TGTGCCAGCAGCGTAGGGCAGGGAACCGGGGAGCTGTTTTTT.